A single T cell receptor beta chain is shown here with its context. This receptor's antigen is unknown. No qualities accompany the bases; no much larger clone lies one base away. This record belongs to a study of blood T cell repertoires in COVID-19 (dated by TCRdb to 2018 to 2021). With respect to the entire study: Samples covering the acute and convalescent phases of COVID-19 were provided by collaborators in the United States, Italy and Spain. The dataset comprised deeply sampled blood TCRbeta repertoires from subjects exposed to, actively infected with, or recovered from COVID-19. A de-identified subject ID, COVID-19 status, age in years and sex were almost always included in the sample metadata. The samples were drawn from the first 160 participants of the ongoing ImmuneRACE study and from 1,254 subjects provided by 6 global collaborators. The material from the prospective study consisted of cDNA or gDNA derived from T cells, B-cell-depleted T cells, or PBMCs. A freely available public database, intended as a resource for researchers studying the immune response to SARS-CoV-2, is where the repertoires were released. Where available, HLA class I and class II types were taken from metadata supplied by the sample provider and were not determined by assay-based typing.

The CDR3 runs 14 amino acids, cysteine and phenylalanine included. The DNA shown is the 42-base CDR3, in frame from base 1. The germline V gene encodes CDR1 ENHRY and CDR2 SYGVKD. A distance of 7 bases separates the germline ends of V and J, which lose 0 bases and 4 bases respectively. TCRbeta CDR3 regions were amplified from genomic DNA using the immunoSEQ Assay, a bias-controlled multiplex PCR. Regarding the original processing steps: Within the assay, amplification of reference gene primers was used to estimate how many nucleated cells each sample contained. To quantify the absolute abundance of each unique TCRbeta CDR3 rearrangement, sequence reads were collapsed and filtered. For each sample, productive Simpson clonality was calculated as the square root of Simpson's diversity index across productive rearrangements. The immuneACCESS repertoire file appears here via TCRdb, limited to in-frame rearrangements. These files lack a portion of the clones; in checked studies, under half of the deficit traces to unresolved V genes, and the cause of the others is not known. Clone size and the V and J calls come from that table; the DNA yielded D and trimming. This sample is represented by roughly 340,000 clones; around 91% of them were singletons. Of the sample, around 1% is held by the ten largest clones.

Participants in the prospective study were enrolled through a virtual design, were aged about 18 to 100 years, and lived in 20 to 30 United States geographic areas. In the prospective study, participants were assigned to cohorts based on the clinical history participants reported in a screening survey and a study questionnaire. Recovered participants in ImmuneRACE Cohort 3 were defined by two consecutive negative NP/OP PCR tests, clearance by a healthcare professional, or resolution of symptoms. Each participant in the prospective study had whole blood, serum and a nasopharyngeal or oropharyngeal swab collected by mobile phlebotomists. Participants in the prospective study had the option to provide additional blood draws and questionnaires over an approximately 2-month period. Before DNA extraction, prospective study blood samples were shipped either frozen or at room temperature. What the study reported, not specific to this receptor: How much clinical and demographic metadata was included differed by source and by participant, and the metadata was provided uncurated.

This chain joins TRBV10-3 to TRBJ1-5; the D gene assignment is ambiguous. The sequenced sample consisted of PBMCs or T cells enriched from blood (not recorded which). The TCR originated in a man aged 18-30 years who had recovered from COVID-19. In nucleotides, the sequence is TGTGCCATCAGTGAGTCCGGGGAGAATCAGCCCCAGCATTTT. It specifies CAISESGENQPQHF.